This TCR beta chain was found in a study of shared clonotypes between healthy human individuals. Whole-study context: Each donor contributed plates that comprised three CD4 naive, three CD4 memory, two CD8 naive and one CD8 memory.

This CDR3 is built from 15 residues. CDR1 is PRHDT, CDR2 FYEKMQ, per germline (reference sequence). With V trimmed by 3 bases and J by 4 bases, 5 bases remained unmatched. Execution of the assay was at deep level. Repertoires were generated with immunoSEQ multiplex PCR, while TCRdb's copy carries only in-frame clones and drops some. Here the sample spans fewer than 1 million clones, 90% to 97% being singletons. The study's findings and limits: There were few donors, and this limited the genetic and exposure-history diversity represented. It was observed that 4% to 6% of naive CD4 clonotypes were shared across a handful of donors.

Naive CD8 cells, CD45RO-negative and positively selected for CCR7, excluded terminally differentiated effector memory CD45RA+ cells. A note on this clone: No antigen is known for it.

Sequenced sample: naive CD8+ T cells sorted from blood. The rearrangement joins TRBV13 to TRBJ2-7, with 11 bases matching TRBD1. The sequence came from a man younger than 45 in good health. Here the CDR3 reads CASSFFRDRGYEQYF. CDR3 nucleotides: TGTGCCAGCAGCTTCTTCAGGGACAGGGGGTACGAGCAGTACTTC.